This T cell receptor beta chain was sequenced in a study of post-analysis software for immune sequencing data. The wider study: Several disease courses (relapsing-remitting, secondary progressive and progressive-relapsing) of multiple sclerosis were included. Broader study findings: Controls showed significantly higher normalized Chao1 diversity than did multiple sclerosis patients. Compared with controls, patients had more of roughly five TRBV segments, including TRBV5-6, TRBV5-1 and TRBV20-1. Samples prepared in the same batch strongly co-clustered by F measure.

This clonotype was counted only a few times. The antigen is not known. Sequencing libraries made from TCR beta cDNA carried unique molecular identifiers. It was from about 1 to 10 million T cells that some 500,000 cDNA molecules came. TCRdb redid the calling of the PCR reads with MiXCR, one entry per CDR3 protein. The table lists 600,000 to 700,000 distinct CDR3 sequences, 55% to 70% of them singletons. CDR1 and CDR2 (germline): MGHDK, SYGVNS. V lost 6 bases to trimming and J lost 7 bases, with 7 bases between them. This CDR3 has 12 amino acids. This TCR derives from a girl aged 2-10 years with multiple sclerosis. Sequenced: blood. This chain links TRBV25-1 with TRBJ1-6; possible D gene TRBD1, 6 bases. DNA for the CDR3: TGTGCCAGCAGAGGACAGAATTCACCCCTCCACTTT. Translated: CASRGQNSPLHF.